A selection of T cell receptor beta chains follows, all from one sample in a study of T cell responses to AZD1222 COVID-19 vaccine. Here immunoSEQ multiplex PCR was the method, and the copy in TCRdb shows in-frame clones only, minus some. In the table there are under 150,000 clones, 88% of which are singletons. Sample: peripheral blood, taken on day 0 of AZD1222 vaccination. These receptors were collected from an adult in good health. Both conserved end residues are part of each CDR3. The D gene is left open where the match is weak. Expanded clones get a size class; other rows say once, few or many, or leave the size out.

>TRBJ2-3|TRBV11-3|.|.
CASSGWSTDTQYF
TGTGCCAGCAGCGGGTGGAGCACAGATACGCAGTATTTT
>TRBJ2-1|TRBV30|.|.
CAWSNPGTLGYNEQFF
TGTGCCTGGAGTAACCCCGGGACCCTGGGCTACAATGAGCAGTTCTTC
>TRBJ1-2|TRBV18|once|.
CASSPSGSGAYGYTF
TGTGCCAGCTCACCCTCGGGGTCCGGAGCCTATGGCTACACCTTC
>TRBJ2-1|TRBV29-1|.|.
CSAVRGEQFF
TGCAGTGCAGTACGGGGAGAGCAGTTCTTC
>TRBJ1-2|TRBV7-9|.|.
CASSSGSSGYGYTF
TGTGCCAGCAGCTCAGGGAGCTCCGGATATGGCTACACCTTC
>TRBJ1-5|TRBV7-6|.|.
CASSNGPGTNQPQHF
TGTGCCAGCAGCAATGGGCCGGGGACCAATCAGCCCCAGCATTTT
>TRBJ2-2|TRBV2|.|.
CASSSRRGNTGELFF
TGTGCCAGCAGTTCGAGGCGGGGGAACACCGGGGAGCTGTTTTTT
>TRBJ1-5|TRBV28|few|.
CASSFHRLVQPQHF
TGTGCCAGCAGCTTTCACAGGCTAGTTCAGCCCCAGCATTTT
>TRBJ1-1|TRBV2|.|TRBD1
CASIIVTGVTEAFF
TGTGCCAGCATCATCGTGACAGGGGTTACTGAAGCTTTCTTT
>TRBJ2-6|TRBV5-4|.|.
CASSLLGKVGVLTF
TGTGCCAGCAGCTTGCTAGGGAAGGTAGGCGTCCTGACTTTC
>TRBJ1-1|TRBV10-3|.|.
CAISEAPGGNTEAFF
TGTGCCATCAGTGAGGCCCCGGGAGGGAACACTGAAGCTTTCTTT
>TRBJ2-1|TRBV29-1|.|TRBD2
CSVVSSGGYNEQFF
TGCAGCGTTGTCTCTAGCGGGGGATACAATGAGCAGTTCTTC
>TRBJ2-6|TRBV13|.|.
CASSLGDSSGANVLTF
TGTGCCAGCAGCTTAGGCGACTCCTCTGGGGCCAACGTCCTGACTTTC
>TRBJ2-2|TRBV11-2|.|TRBD2
CASSLEPRGGSVNTGELFF
TGTGCCAGCAGCCTCGAACCGAGGGGCGGGAGCGTAAACACCGGGGAGCTGTTTTTT
>TRBJ1-4|TRBV19|.|TRBD1
CASSIPGQGLRLFF
TGTGCCAGTAGTATCCCGGGACAGGGCTTAAGGCTGTTTTTT
>TRBJ1-4|TRBV7-9|.|.
CASSRGTNEKLFF
TGTGCCAGCAGCCGGGGGACGAATGAAAAACTGTTTTTT
>TRBJ2-3|TRBV21-1|few|.
CASSRGLADTDTQYF
TGTGCCAGCAGCCGTGGACTAGCGGACACAGATACGCAGTATTTT
>TRBJ1-5|TRBV6-5|.|.
CASRRGGPVGQPQHF
TGTGCCAGCAGACGGGGCGGGCCAGTCGGTCAGCCCCAGCATTTT
>TRBJ2-1|TRBV28|.|TRBD1
CASSRPRDRGATQFF
TGTGCCAGCAGTCGCCCCCGGGACAGGGGGGCCACCCAGTTCTTC
>TRBJ2-5|TRBV29-1|.|TRBD1
CSVEGQGARKTQYF
TGCAGCGTTGAGGGGCAGGGGGCGAGAAAGACCCAGTACTTC
>TRBJ2-7|TRBV5-1|.|TRBD1
CASSLDRQGGEQYF
TGCGCCAGCAGCTTGGATCGACAGGGTGGAGAGCAGTACTTC
>TRBJ1-1|TRBV9|.|.
CASSPSPLGGTEAFF
TGTGCCAGCAGCCCCTCCCCTCTGGGCGGCACTGAAGCTTTCTTT
>TRBJ1-5|TRBV28|once|.
CASILDVSRNQPQHF
TGTGCCAGCATTCTCGACGTTTCTCGAAATCAGCCCCAGCATTTT
>TRBJ2-2|TRBV10-3|.|TRBD1
CATGTGQTNTGELFF
TGTGCCACCGGAACGGGACAGACTAACACCGGGGAGCTGTTTTTT
>TRBJ1-1|TRBV19|.|.
CASRWGLQNTEAFF
TGTGCCAGTAGATGGGGGCTTCAGAACACTGAAGCTTTCTTT
>TRBJ1-1|TRBV29-1|few|.
CSVEINRLAFF
TGCAGCGTTGAAATAAACAGATTAGCTTTCTTT
>TRBJ2-5|TRBV5-1|.|TRBD1
CASSRTGDGETQYF
TGCGCCAGCAGCCGGACAGGGGACGGGGAGACCCAGTACTTC